Presented here are 20 T cell receptor beta chains from one specimen sequenced in a study of cytomegalovirus exposure and HLA in healthy donors. Primers: 60 Vbeta forward and 13 Jbeta reverse. Sequencing was performed with immunoSEQ multiplex PCR; in TCRdb, only in-frame clones are kept and a portion is missing. The sample yields approximately 140,000 clones, about four fifths seen once. Sequenced sample: PBMCs. All receptors derive from a man aged 50 or older in good health and CMV-seropositive.

J is TRBJ1-2 and V is TRBV5-1, with a weak D call TRBD1 (5 bases). This CDR3 comprises 13 residues. V lost 4 bases and J 4 bases, leaving 11 bases between the germline ends. Germline assignment: CDR1 SGHRS and CDR2 YFSETQ. The CDR3 DNA sequence: TGCGCCAGCAGCCGAGACAGATCCTATGGCTACACCTTC. Translated, it gives CASSRDRSYGYTF.

This rearrangement joins TRBV5-1 to TRBJ1-1; 7 bases are shared with TRBD1. The length of the CDR3 is 13 residues. V trimming: 4 bases; J trimming: 8 bases; junction bases outside the gene matches: 8. Per germline, CDR1 SGHRS and CDR2 YFSETQ. CDR3 amino acids: CASSEYRGSEAFF. CDR3 sequence (DNA): TGCGCCAGCAGCGAATACAGGGGATCCGAAGCTTTCTTT.

The DNA for the CDR3 is TGTGCCAGCAGTACAGGGGGCGCTTCGACCTATGGCTACACCTTC. This gives the protein CASSTGGASTYGYTF. The V and J genes are TRBV28 and TRBJ1-2; 9 nucleotides line up with TRBD1. Trimming took 5 bases from V and 4 from J; bases not matched to a gene: 8. CDR1 is MDHEN, CDR2 SYDVKM, per germline. The CDR3 consists of 15 residues.

This chain uses TRBV11-2 with TRBJ2-7, with TRBD1 matching over 9 bases. This CDR3 has 18 amino acids. Germline trimming cut 6 bases from V and 3 bases from J; bases unmatched to any gene: 18. The germline V gene encodes CDR1 SGHAT and CDR2 FQNNGV. CDR3 nucleotides: TGTGCCAGCAGTGGCTCTTTTTTACAGGGGGCAAATCACTACGAGCAGTACTTC. Translating gives CASSGSFLQGANHYEQYF.

The chain links TRBV14 to TRBJ2-4; 8 bases align to TRBD1. V shed 4 bases and J 9 bases; nucleotides not matched to a gene: 8. From germline, CDR1 is SGHDN and CDR2 FVKESK. CDR3 length: 14 residues. The CDR3 DNA is TGTGCCAGCAGCCGGACAGGGAAGGGTACCATTCAGTACTTC. Translated, it gives CASSRTGKGTIQYF.

This clone was seen a few times. The chain couples TRBV5-4 to TRBJ2-3, with 10 bases aligning to TRBD1. V lost 0 bases, J lost 4 bases, and 2 bases stayed unmatched. CDR3 size: 15 residues. Germline values: CDR1 SGHNT, CDR2 YYREEE (reference sequence). CDR3 nucleotide sequence: TGTGCCAGCAGCTTGGGACAGGGGGCTGCAGATACGCAGTATTTT. Translation gives CASSLGQGAADTQYF.

This chain uses TRBV7-8 with TRBJ2-7; the match to TRBD2 covers 8 bases. Germline V CDR1 and CDR2: SGHVS, FQNEAQ. The length of the CDR3 is 14 residues. V dropped 4 bases and J dropped 3; count of bases not matched to a gene: 5. The CDR3 protein is CASSSQRESYEQYF. CDR3 coding DNA: TGTGCCAGCAGCTCTCAGCGGGAGAGCTACGAGCAGTACTTC.

This chain connects TRBV10-2 to TRBJ2-7, with 8 bases that match TRBD2. This CDR3 spans 14 amino acids. The V and J ends lost 4 bases and 4 bases, in that order; junction bases with no gene match: 6. Germline V lookup: CDR1 WSHSY, CDR2 SAAADI. CDR3 loop: CASSGSGSIYEQYF. The CDR3 DNA follows: TGCGCCAGCAGTGGGAGCGGGAGTATTTACGAGCAGTACTTC.

V gene TRBV9 combines with J gene TRBJ2-2; 14 bases line up with TRBD2. This CDR3 spans 17 amino acids. Germline CDR1 is SGDLS and CDR2 is YYNGEE. Unmatched junction bases numbered 5, after V lost 4 bases and J lost 3 bases. CDR3 residues: CASSLPGLAGDTGELFF. In DNA, the CDR3 is TGTGCCAGCAGCTTACCGGGACTAGCGGGAGACACCGGGGAGCTGTTTTTT.

In DNA form, the CDR3 reads TGCAGCGTTGAAAGGGGTCCAGATACGCAGTATTTT. This encodes CSVERGPDTQYF. V usage is TRBV29-1 and J usage is TRBJ2-3; TRBD1 might be the D (5 bases). The CDR3 is 12 amino acids. Germline V gene sequence: CDR1 SQVTM, CDR2 ANQGSEA. V was shortened by 2 bases and J by 4 bases, with 7 bases between the two germline ends.

V gene TRBV28 combines with J gene TRBJ2-7, with 9 bases aligning to TRBD1. CDR1 and CDR2 (germline): MDHEN, SYDVKM. The length of the CDR3 is 14 residues. With V trimmed by 6 bases and J by 3 bases, 6 bases remained unmatched. In DNA, the CDR3 is TGTGCCAGCAGAATCGACAGGGGGTACTACGAGCAGTACTTC. It yields the protein CASRIDRGYYEQYF.

V usage is TRBV2 and J usage is TRBJ2-1; 8 positions agree with TRBD2. Germline V gene lookup returns CDR1 SNHLY and CDR2 FYNNEI. V shed 7 bases and J 5 bases; nucleotides not matched to a gene: 4. The CDR3 extends over 13 amino acids. The CDR3 nucleotides are TGTGCCAGCAATAGACTAGCGAACAATGAGCAGTTCTTC. This encodes CASNRLANNEQFF.

This rearrangement joins TRBV27 to TRBJ1-2; 8 bases align to TRBD1. The CDR3 runs 14 residues. CDR1 and CDR2 from the germline V gene are MNHEY and SMNVEV (reference sequence). Germline trimming cut 4 bases from V and 2 bases from J; bases unmatched to any gene: 3. The CDR3 is CASSWGQANYGYTF. DNA for the CDR3: TGTGCCAGCAGTTGGGGACAGGCGAACTATGGCTACACCTTC.

The genes are TRBV7-8 and TRBJ2-5; 7 bases fit TRBD1. CDR3 length: 13 residues. Germline CDR1 reads SGHVS; CDR2 reads FQNEAQ. With 4 bases clipped from V and 4 bases from J, the junction kept 3 bases outside the gene matches. The CDR3 sequence: CASSSRGIETQYF. CDR3 coding DNA: TGTGCCAGCAGCTCCAGGGGGATAGAGACCCAGTACTTC.

The V and J genes are TRBV10-3 and TRBJ2-3; D uncertain. The germline gives CDR1 ENHRY, CDR2 SYGVKD. This CDR3 is 13 amino acids long. Trimming took off 0 bases at V and 3 bases at J, with 4 bases between the two ends. The CDR3 is CAISESRTDTQYF. CDR3 coding DNA: TGTGCCATCAGTGAGTCGAGGACAGATACGCAGTATTTT.

The chain uses TRBV9 and TRBJ2-7; 13 nucleotides match TRBD2. In germline, CDR1 is SGDLS, CDR2 YYNGEE. The CDR3 extends over 14 amino acids. V gave up 4 bases and J gave up 7 bases; unmatched junction bases: 5. Written as DNA, the CDR3 is TGTGCCAGCAGCACTAGCGGGAGGGCCCTTGAGCAGTACTTC. Amino acids: CASSTSGRALEQYF.

V is TRBV7-9 and J is TRBJ2-1; 9 bases match TRBD2. V trimming: 1 base; J trimming: 9 bases; junction bases outside the gene matches: 13. Germline values: CDR1 SEHNR, CDR2 FQNEAQ (reference sequence). This CDR3 spans 17 amino acids. The CDR3 DNA reads as TGTGCCAGCAGCTTAGGGATCAGGCTAGCGGGACGCGGTGAGCAGTTCTTC. This codes for CASSLGIRLAGRGEQFF.

This sequence joins TRBV19 and TRBJ2-7; 9 bases are a match to TRBD1. Trimming took 5 bases from V and 2 from J; bases not matched to a gene: 7. This CDR3 spans 15 amino acids. Per the germline V gene, CDR1 is LNHDA and CDR2 is SQIVND (reference sequence). In DNA form, the CDR3 reads TGTGCCAGTAGTTTTGGACAGGGGAGGGCCTACGAGCAGTACTTC. Amino acid sequence: CASSFGQGRAYEQYF.

This clone was picked up one time. The rearrangement links TRBV4-1 to TRBJ1-5; unclear D gene. The CDR3 spans 15 residues. Between the trimmed V and J ends, which lost 1 base and 6 bases, there was a span of 13 bases. CDR1 is MGHRA and CDR2 is YSYEKL in the germline V gene. CDR3 in amino acids: CASSQGPVEGQPQHF. As DNA, the CDR3 is TGCGCCAGCAGCCAAGGCCCGGTGGAGGGTCAGCCCCAGCATTTT.

V gene TRBV19 combines with J gene TRBJ1-1; 7 nucleotides line up with TRBD1. Per germline, CDR1 LNHDA and CDR2 SQIVND (reference sequence). Trimming at V came to 5 bases and at J to 2 bases, leaving 8 bases not matched to a gene. This CDR3 contains 15 residues. CDR3 coding DNA: TGTGCCAGTAGTGTCCGGACAGGCCTTAACACTGAAGCTTTCTTT. It specifies CASSVRTGLNTEAFF.